Sequencing of this TCR beta chain was carried out in a study of Ad26.COV2.S vaccination and SARS-CoV-2 variants. Sequenced by immunoSEQ multiplex PCR; TCRdb stores in-frame clones only, minus some. The sample holds some 250,000 clones, 85% to 90% seen once. Specified treatment: some 20 received Ad26.COV2.S at low or high dose, single or two shots; about 5 received placebo; per-sample allocation not given. Samples analyzed were those drawn on day 63 after the first vaccine or placebo injection. Within Boston, the person who donated was an adult of 18-55 years. A note on this clone: No antigen is known for it.

This CDR3 spans 17 amino acids. Overall study findings and caveats: Vaccine recipients showed a spike-specific TCR breadth that was higher than in placebo recipients. Non-spike TCR breadth was similar in vaccine and placebo recipients. Breadth and depth estimates from TCRs may understate total T cell responses.

The source was peripheral blood, collected in a trial of Ad26.COV2.S vaccine versus placebo. The receptor comes from a person aged 18-65 years who received the Ad26.COV2.S COVID-19 vaccine or a placebo. V usage is TRBV21-1 and J usage is TRBJ1-6; the listed D gene, TRBD1, was not tested against the DNA. TRBV21-1 is designated a pseudogene. CDR3 region: CASSKVRAGGYNSPLHF. Here the CDR3 DNA reads TGTGCCAGCAGCAAAGTCAGGGCAGGGGGATATAATTCACCCCTCCACTTT.